These T cell receptor beta chains were read from a single sample in a study of blood T cell repertoires in COVID-19. Sequenced by immunoSEQ multiplex PCR; TCRdb stores in-frame clones only, minus some. The table records 140,000 or so clones, about 86% of them present only once. The material sequenced was peripheral blood. The receptor set was obtained from a woman aged 45-59 years with active or convalescent COVID-19. CDR3s include the opening cysteine and the closing phenylalanine or tryptophan. A D gene is named only where the DNA matches it firmly. Clone size is not always given. Where it is, it says once, few, many or a class for expanded clones.

CDR3 | DNA | V | D | size | J
CASRRMNTEAFF | TGTGCCAGCAGGCGGATGAACACTGAAGCTTTCTTT | TRBV2 | NA | NA | TRBJ1-1
CASTPSGQGRSEQFF | TGTGCCAGCACACCGTCAGGACAGGGGAGGAGTGAGCAGTTCTTC | TRBV6-5 | TRBD1 | NA | TRBJ2-1
CASSWRLAGELFF | TGTGCCAGCAGCTGGAGACTAGCCGGGGAGCTGTTTTTT | TRBV7-9 | NA | NA | TRBJ2-2
CASKSGSYEQYF | TGTGCCAGCAAAAGCGGGTCCTACGAGCAGTACTTC | TRBV7-2 | NA | NA | TRBJ2-7
CASSLNSGELFF | TGTGCCAGCAGCCTCAACAGCGGGGAGCTGTTTTTT | TRBV7-3 | NA | NA | TRBJ2-2
CASSKVTGLSYNEQFF | TGTGCCAGCAGCAAAGTTACAGGCCTCTCCTACAATGAGCAGTTCTTC | TRBV21-1 | NA | NA | TRBJ2-1
CASSYSDRGRYQPQHF | TGTGCCAGCAGTTACTCCGACAGGGGTAGGTATCAGCCCCAGCATTTT | TRBV6-6 | TRBD1 | few | TRBJ1-5
CASSTRQNLLSNTEAFF | TGTGCCAGCTCAACCCGACAGAACCTCCTATCGAACACTGAAGCTTTCTTT | TRBV18 | NA | NA | TRBJ1-1
CAMRAGGMNEQFF | TGTGCCATGAGAGCGGGAGGAATGAATGAGCAGTTCTTC | TRBV10-3 | TRBD2 | NA | TRBJ2-1
CASRRTHEAFF | TGTGCCAGCAGGAGAACCCATGAAGCTTTCTTT | TRBV6-6 | NA | NA | TRBJ1-1
CASSLFRSANQPQHF | TGTGCCAGCAGTTTATTCCGCAGCGCAAATCAGCCCCAGCATTTT | TRBV27 | NA | NA | TRBJ1-5
CASSYLLAAQYF | TGTGCCAGCAGCTACTTACTAGCGGCGCAGTATTTT | TRBV2 | TRBD2 | NA | TRBJ2-3
CASSGGAGPGYEQYF | TGTGCCAGCTCCGGGGGGGCAGGTCCGGGGTACGAGCAGTACTTC | TRBV28 | TRBD2 | NA | TRBJ2-7